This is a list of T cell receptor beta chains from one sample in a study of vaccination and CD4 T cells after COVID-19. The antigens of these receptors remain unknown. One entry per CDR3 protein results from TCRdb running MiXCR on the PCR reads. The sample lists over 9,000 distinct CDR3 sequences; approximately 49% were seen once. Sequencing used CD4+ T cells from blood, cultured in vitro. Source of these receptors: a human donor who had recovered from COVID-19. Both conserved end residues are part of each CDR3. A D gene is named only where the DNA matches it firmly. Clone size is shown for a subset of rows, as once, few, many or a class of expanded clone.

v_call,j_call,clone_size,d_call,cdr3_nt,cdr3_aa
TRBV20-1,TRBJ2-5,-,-,TGCAGTGCTGACGCCGGAGCAATTGAGACCCAGTACTTC,CSADAGAIETQYF
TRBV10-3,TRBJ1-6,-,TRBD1,TGTGCCATCAGTGGACAGGGGGTACGTAATTCACCCCTCCACTTT,CAISGQGVRNSPLHF
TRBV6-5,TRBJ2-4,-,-,TGTGCCAGCAGTTACGGTTCTCAGAACACCAAAAACATTCAGTACTTC,CASSYGSQNTKNIQYF
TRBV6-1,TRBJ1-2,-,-,TGTGCCAGCAGTGACGGGAGTTATGGCTACACCTTC,CASSDGSYGYTF
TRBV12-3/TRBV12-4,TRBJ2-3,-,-,TGTGCCAGCAGTTTCCGGGGGCAACGGGATACGCAGTATTTT,CASSFRGQRDTQYF
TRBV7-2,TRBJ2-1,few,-,TGTGCCAGCAGCGCGACAGGCAGCTCCTACAATGAGCAGTTCTTC,CASSATGSSYNEQFF
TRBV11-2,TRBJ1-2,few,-,TGTGCCAGCAGCTTAGGGGATTTTGTAGGCTACACCTTC,CASSLGDFVGYTF
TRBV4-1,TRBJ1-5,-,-,TGCGCCAGCAGCCAAGATCAGCGGGGCGCCCGTCAGCCCCAGCATTTT,CASSQDQRGARQPQHF
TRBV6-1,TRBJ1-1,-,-,TGTGCCAGCAGCAACATGGTGGTTAGGAGCACTGAAGCTTTCTTT,CASSNMVVRSTEAFF
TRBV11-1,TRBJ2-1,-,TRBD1,TGTGCCAGCAGTCAAGGACAGGGAGCCAACAATGAGCAGTTCTTC,CASSQGQGANNEQFF
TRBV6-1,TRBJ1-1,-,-,TGTGCCACCCGGAGGAACACTGAAGCTTTCTTT,CATRRNTEAFF
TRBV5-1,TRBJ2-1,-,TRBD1,TGCGCCAGCAGCGAAAGACAGGGGACGTACAATGAGCAGTTCTTC,CASSERQGTYNEQFF
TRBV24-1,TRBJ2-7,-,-,TGTGCCACCAGTGATCCCGGGGTTAAGGAGCAGTACTTC,CATSDPGVKEQYF
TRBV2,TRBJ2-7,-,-,TGTGCCAGCAGTGAAAGGGGCCCGCCCTACGAGCAGTACTTC,CASSERGPPYEQYF
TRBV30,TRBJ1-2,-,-,TGTGCCTGGAGTATGCGAGGGGCCTATGGCTACACCTTC,CAWSMRGAYGYTF
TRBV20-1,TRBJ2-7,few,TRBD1,TGCAGTGTTCAGCCGGAGAGGGACAGGGGGAGAGAGCAGTACTTC,CSVQPERDRGREQYF
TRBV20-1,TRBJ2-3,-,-,TGCAGTGCCACCGTCAGAGCGACCCGCACAGATACGCAGTATTTT,CSATVRATRTDTQYF
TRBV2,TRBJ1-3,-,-,TGTGCCAGCAGTGAAGGGGGGGCGAGCTCTGGAAACACCATATATTTT,CASSEGGASSGNTIYF
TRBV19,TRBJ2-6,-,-,TGTGCCAGTAGTACAGCCGCCGGGGCCAACGTCCTGACTTTC,CASSTAAGANVLTF
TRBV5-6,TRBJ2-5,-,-,TGTGCCAGCAGCGCGCCCGGACTCGGCCAAGAGACCCAGTACTTC,CASSAPGLGQETQYF
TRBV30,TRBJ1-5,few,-,TGTGCCTGGGCTCCGAAGACAGATCAGCCCCAGCATTTT,CAWAPKTDQPQHF
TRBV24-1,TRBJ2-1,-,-,TGTGCCACCAGTGATCCAGGACTATTGGGATACAATGAGCAGTTCTTC,CATSDPGLLGYNEQFF
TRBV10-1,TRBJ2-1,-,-,TGCGCCAGCAGTGAGGCTACACCCCGCTACTACAATGAGCAGTTCTTC,CASSEATPRYYNEQFF
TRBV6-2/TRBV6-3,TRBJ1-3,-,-,TGTGCCAGCAGTTACGGCAGGGCGTTTGGAAACACCATATATTTT,CASSYGRAFGNTIYF
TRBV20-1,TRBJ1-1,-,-,TGCAGTGCTAGGGGTGATTTGAACACTGAAGCTTTCTTT,CSARGDLNTEAFF
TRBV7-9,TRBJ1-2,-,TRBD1,TGTGCCAGCAGCTTTTTGACAGGGAATGGCTATGGCTACACCTTC,CASSFLTGNGYGYTF
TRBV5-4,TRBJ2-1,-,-,TGTGCCAGCCTAGCCATGGACAGCTCCTACAATGAGCAGTTCTTC,CASLAMDSSYNEQFF
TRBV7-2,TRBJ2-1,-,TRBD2,TGTGCCAGCAGCGTCTCCGGGACTAGCGGGCTGAGGGCGCAGTTCTTC,CASSVSGTSGLRAQFF